The clone carrying this T cell receptor (beta chain) has a handful of counts. Its target is unknown. The data derive from a study of metastatic and nonmetastatic thyroid tumors. Whole-study results and caveats: When malignant thyroid tumors were compared with benign nodules, TCR beta diversity was reportedly significantly higher in the malignant tumors. This held in both blood and tumor samples.

Original handling: Differences in CDR3 between clinicopathological groups were drawn on to build a classifier intended to discriminate distant-metastatic papillary thyroid cancer patients. Using MiXCR, TCRdb re-called clones from the PCR reads. TCRdb's processing, not the authors' own work, is the source of the V and J calls. This sample yields 15,000 to 20,000 clones, of which around 30% are seen a single time; roughly a sixth belongs to the top ten. Nobody among the patients had been given any treatment before thyroid surgery. The source of this sequence is a female donor with papillary thyroid cancer or a benign thyroid nodule (not recorded which). Some clones in this sample may be carry-over from other donors' samples. Specimen: tumor tissue.

The CDR3, as DNA: TGTGCCAGTAGTATCTCTTGGCCAGGGTATGAGCAGTTCTTC. Amino acid sequence: CASSISWPGYEQFF. This rearrangement joins TRBV19 to TRBJ2-1; a weak D match, TRBD1 (5 bases). Germline V lookup: CDR1 LNHDA, CDR2 SQIVND (reference sequence). The CDR3 loop spans 14 amino acids. V was cut by 3 bases and J by 8 bases, with 14 bases left in between.